Listed below are T cell receptor beta chains from one sample, sequenced in a study of regulatory T cells in long-lasting Graves disease. Each CDR3 protein is one row after TCRdb ran MiXCR on the multiplex PCR reads. The profile covers fewer than 650,000 distinct CDR3 sequences, with approximately 15% appearing a single time and 18% taken by the ten largest. Another study also made use of these data, one on T cells in Graves' hyperthyroidism and ophthalmopathy.

Specimen: peripheral blood mononuclear cells (PBMCs), collected at new diagnosis, from a patient treated with antithyroid drugs. The source of these receptors is a woman aged 25 to 39 with Graves disease. Each CDR3 is given with its conserved first and last residue. Each record gives: clone size, J gene, CDR3 length, V gene, D gene, CDR3 DNA, CDR3 protein. D genes are given only for firm matches. Clone size is stated in some rows and not others, as once, few, many or a class when expanded.

clone size: many
J gene: TRBJ1-1
CDR3 length: 14
V gene: TRBV28
D gene: TRBD1
CDR3 DNA: TGTGCCAGCAGTCATGGGACAGCCATGCTGTCGGCTTTCTTT
CDR3 protein: CASSHGTAMLSAFF

clone size: many
J gene: TRBJ1-6
CDR3 length: 13
V gene: TRBV2
D gene: .
CDR3 DNA: TGTGCCAGCAGGGGGGTAATGAATTCACCCCTCCACTTT
CDR3 protein: CASRGVMNSPLHF

clone size: many
J gene: TRBJ2-1
CDR3 length: 17
V gene: TRBV2
D gene: .
CDR3 DNA: TGTGCCAGCAGAACCGCCCGGGGGGCCACGATTTACAATGAGCAGTTCTTC
CDR3 protein: CASRTARGATIYNEQFF

clone size: .
J gene: TRBJ1-1
CDR3 length: 15
V gene: TRBV11-2
D gene: TRBD1
CDR3 DNA: TGTGCCAGCAGCTTAAAGGGACAGGGGGACCGTTCGGCTTTCTTT
CDR3 protein: CASSLKGQGDRSAFF

clone size: .
J gene: TRBJ1-2
CDR3 length: 12
V gene: TRBV25-1
D gene: .
CDR3 DNA: TGTGCCAGCAGTGACCTCGACTATGGCTACACCTTC
CDR3 protein: CASSDLDYGYTF

clone size: .
J gene: TRBJ1-2
CDR3 length: 13
V gene: TRBV12-5
D gene: TRBD1
CDR3 DNA: TGTGCTAGTGGCCAGGGGGGAGAATATGGCTACACCTTC
CDR3 protein: CASGQGGEYGYTF

clone size: many
J gene: TRBJ1-4
CDR3 length: 16
V gene: TRBV6-1
D gene: TRBD1
CDR3 DNA: TGTGCCAGCAGTCCGACAGGGAGTGCAACTAATGAAAAACTGTTTTTT
CDR3 protein: CASSPTGSATNEKLFF

clone size: many
J gene: TRBJ1-2
CDR3 length: 13
V gene: TRBV2
D gene: .
CDR3 DNA: TGTGCCAGCAGTCCGGGGGGGGCGTATGGCTACACCTTC
CDR3 protein: CASSPGGAYGYTF

clone size: .
J gene: TRBJ2-6
CDR3 length: 19
V gene: TRBV9
D gene: TRBD1
CDR3 DNA: TGTGCCAGCAGCCCGCAACCGGGACAGGGTGGTAGTGGGGCCAACGTCCTGACTTTC
CDR3 protein: CASSPQPGQGGSGANVLTF

clone size: few
J gene: TRBJ2-5
CDR3 length: 14
V gene: TRBV19
D gene: TRBD1
CDR3 DNA: TGTGCCAGTAGTATCCAGGGGGCGGGAGAGACCCAGTACTTC
CDR3 protein: CASSIQGAGETQYF

clone size: .
J gene: TRBJ2-1
CDR3 length: 16
V gene: TRBV7-7
D gene: .
CDR3 DNA: TGTGCTAGCAGCTTAGCCCCTAGCTTCCCCTACAATGAGCAGTTCTTC
CDR3 protein: CASSLAPSFPYNEQFF

clone size: .
J gene: TRBJ2-2
CDR3 length: 13
V gene: TRBV27
D gene: .
CDR3 DNA: TGTGCCAGCAGTTTTAGCCGCACCGGGGAGCTGTTTTTT
CDR3 protein: CASSFSRTGELFF

clone size: many
J gene: TRBJ1-1
CDR3 length: 15
V gene: TRBV11-2
D gene: .
CDR3 DNA: TGTGCCAGCAGCCCAGACAGCAGGTCCTTCACTGAAGCTTTCTTT
CDR3 protein: CASSPDSRSFTEAFF

clone size: many
J gene: TRBJ1-2
CDR3 length: 17
V gene: TRBV28
D gene: .
CDR3 DNA: TGTGCCAGTGGATACCAGTCTCAACAAGGGGAGGACTATGGCTACACCTTC
CDR3 protein: CASGYQSQQGEDYGYTF

clone size: .
J gene: TRBJ2-7
CDR3 length: 16
V gene: TRBV5-1
D gene: .
CDR3 DNA: TGCGCCAGCAGCTTGCGGAATAGCAAGGAAGGGTACGAGCAGTACTTC
CDR3 protein: CASSLRNSKEGYEQYF

clone size: .
J gene: TRBJ2-3
CDR3 length: 15
V gene: TRBV7-9
D gene: .
CDR3 DNA: TGTGCCAGCCAGACGAGGATTTATAGCGCAGATACGCAGTATTTT
CDR3 protein: CASQTRIYSADTQYF

clone size: few
J gene: TRBJ2-4
CDR3 length: 14
V gene: TRBV28
D gene: .
CDR3 DNA: TGTGCCAGCAGTTTGCTTGGGGATCGTAACATTCAGTACTTC
CDR3 protein: CASSLLGDRNIQYF

clone size: many
J gene: TRBJ2-3
CDR3 length: 14
V gene: TRBV19
D gene: .
CDR3 DNA: TGTGCCAGTAGTCCCCTCGGTCCCACAGATACGCAGTATTTT
CDR3 protein: CASSPLGPTDTQYF

clone size: many
J gene: TRBJ2-5
CDR3 length: 19
V gene: TRBV28
D gene: TRBD2
CDR3 DNA: TGTGCCAGCAGTCGGGAAAGAATAGCGGGAGCGGGCCAACAAGAGACCCAGTACTTC
CDR3 protein: CASSRERIAGAGQQETQYF

clone size: .
J gene: TRBJ1-1
CDR3 length: 13
V gene: TRBV19
D gene: .
CDR3 DNA: TGTGCCAGTAGTATTCTTGGTGGGAGTGAAGCTTTCTTT
CDR3 protein: CASSILGGSEAFF

clone size: many
J gene: TRBJ2-7
CDR3 length: 14
V gene: TRBV6-1
D gene: TRBD2
CDR3 DNA: TGTGCCAGCAAAGGGCTAGCGGGAGTCTACGAGCAGTACTTC
CDR3 protein: CASKGLAGVYEQYF

clone size: few
J gene: TRBJ1-1
CDR3 length: 16
V gene: TRBV12-3/TRBV12-4
D gene: .
CDR3 DNA: TGTGCCAGCAGTTTAGCGCTGGGAGGGGTGAGCACTGAAGCTTTCTTT
CDR3 protein: CASSLALGGVSTEAFF

clone size: many
J gene: TRBJ2-1
CDR3 length: 16
V gene: TRBV28
D gene: TRBD2
CDR3 DNA: TGTGCCAGCAGCTCGACTAGCGTTAGCTCCTACAATGAGCAGTTCTTC
CDR3 protein: CASSSTSVSSYNEQFF

clone size: many
J gene: TRBJ2-7
CDR3 length: 14
V gene: TRBV28
D gene: TRBD1
CDR3 DNA: TGTGCCAGCAGGCAGCTGTTAGGGGGCGACGAGCAGTACTTC
CDR3 protein: CASRQLLGGDEQYF

clone size: many
J gene: TRBJ2-1
CDR3 length: 14
V gene: TRBV28
D gene: .
CDR3 DNA: TGTGCCAGCAGGAGGGGAGGCTCCTACAATGAGCAGTTCTTC
CDR3 protein: CASRRGGSYNEQFF

clone size: many
J gene: TRBJ1-2
CDR3 length: 15
V gene: TRBV28
D gene: .
CDR3 DNA: TGTGCCAGCAGTTTACGTCAGGGACTATCTTATGGCTACACCTTC
CDR3 protein: CASSLRQGLSYGYTF

clone size: many
J gene: TRBJ2-1
CDR3 length: 14
V gene: TRBV5-1
D gene: TRBD2
CDR3 DNA: TGCGCCAGCAGAGAGCTAGCGGGAGAAAATGAGCAGTTCTTC
CDR3 protein: CASRELAGENEQFF

clone size: few
J gene: TRBJ1-2
CDR3 length: 14
V gene: TRBV7-9
D gene: .
CDR3 DNA: TGTGCCAGCAGCCCCGAGGGGGGTAGGGCCGGCTACACCTTC
CDR3 protein: CASSPEGGRAGYTF

clone size: .
J gene: TRBJ2-3
CDR3 length: 14
V gene: TRBV9
D gene: .
CDR3 DNA: TGTGCCAGCAAAAAGGGAGCAACCACAGATACGCAGTATTTT
CDR3 protein: CASKKGATTDTQYF

clone size: many
J gene: TRBJ2-3
CDR3 length: 15
V gene: TRBV6-1
D gene: TRBD2
CDR3 DNA: TGTGCCAGCACCCGAGGGAGGGTTTCTACAGATACGCAGTATTTT
CDR3 protein: CASTRGRVSTDTQYF

clone size: many
J gene: TRBJ1-2
CDR3 length: 13
V gene: TRBV20-1
D gene: .
CDR3 DNA: TGCAGTGCTAGAGATTCTTTCACATCTGGCTACACCTTC
CDR3 protein: CSARDSFTSGYTF

clone size: .
J gene: TRBJ2-3
CDR3 length: 18
V gene: TRBV9
D gene: TRBD2
CDR3 DNA: TGTGCCAGCGGTCTCATTCTTGCGGGAGGGCCTCGGGAGGATACGCAGTATTTT
CDR3 protein: CASGLILAGGPREDTQYF

clone size: .
J gene: TRBJ2-1
CDR3 length: 15
V gene: TRBV10-2
D gene: .
CDR3 DNA: TGCGCCAGCAGTGGAGCAGGGAAGGGAAACAATGAGCAGTTCTTC
CDR3 protein: CASSGAGKGNNEQFF

clone size: many
J gene: TRBJ2-1
CDR3 length: 16
V gene: TRBV7-2
D gene: .
CDR3 DNA: TGTGCCAGCAGCTCGTCCCTCAGCGTCGCGACAAATGAGCAGTTCTTC
CDR3 protein: CASSSSLSVATNEQFF

clone size: many
J gene: TRBJ1-1
CDR3 length: 14
V gene: TRBV20-1
D gene: .
CDR3 DNA: TGCAGTGCTGACGAGGGACGGATGAACACTGAAGCTTTCTTT
CDR3 protein: CSADEGRMNTEAFF

clone size: .
J gene: TRBJ1-1
CDR3 length: 11
V gene: TRBV7-9
D gene: .
CDR3 DNA: TGTGCCAGCAGCCCCCGTCGGGAAGCTTTCTTT
CDR3 protein: CASSPRREAFF

clone size: few
J gene: TRBJ2-2
CDR3 length: 17
V gene: TRBV5-1
D gene: TRBD2
CDR3 DNA: TGCGCCAGCAGGACGGGACTAGCGGGACTTGAGACCGGGGAGCTGTTTTTT
CDR3 protein: CASRTGLAGLETGELFF

clone size: many
J gene: TRBJ1-1
CDR3 length: 14
V gene: TRBV19
D gene: TRBD1
CDR3 DNA: TGTGCCAGTAGACGGGACAGGGACGGCACTGAAGCTTTCTTT
CDR3 protein: CASRRDRDGTEAFF

clone size: many
J gene: TRBJ2-1
CDR3 length: 14
V gene: TRBV28
D gene: .
CDR3 DNA: TGTGCCAGCAGTTTAAGGGGGAGTGGTACTGAGCAGTTCTTC
CDR3 protein: CASSLRGSGTEQFF